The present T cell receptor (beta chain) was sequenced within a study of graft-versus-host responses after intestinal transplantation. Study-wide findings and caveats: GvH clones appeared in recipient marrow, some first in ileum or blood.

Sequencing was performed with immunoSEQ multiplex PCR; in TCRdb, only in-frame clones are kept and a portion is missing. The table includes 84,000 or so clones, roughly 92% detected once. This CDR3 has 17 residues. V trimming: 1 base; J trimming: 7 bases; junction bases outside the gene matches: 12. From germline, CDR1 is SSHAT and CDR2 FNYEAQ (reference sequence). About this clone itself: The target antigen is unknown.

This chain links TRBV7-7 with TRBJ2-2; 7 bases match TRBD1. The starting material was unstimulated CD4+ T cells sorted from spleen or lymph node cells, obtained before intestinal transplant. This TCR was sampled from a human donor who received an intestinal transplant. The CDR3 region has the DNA TGTGCCAGCAGCTTAGATGCCCCCAGACAGGGTGGCGGGGAGCTGTTTTTT. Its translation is CASSLDAPRQGGGELFF.